This TCR beta chain was identified in a study of tumor-infiltrating lymphocytes in primary liver carcinoma. Study conclusions and caveats: Tumor region pairs showed greater overlap than either tumor-adjacent or tumor-blood pairs did.

With respect to this clonotype: Its antigen is undetermined. Sequence at one end of the junction differs from germline and may be a read error.

Co-extraction yielded RNA and DNA from approximately 22-30 mg of unsorted bulk tissue. Each participant had primary liver carcinoma, and surgical resection was the treatment. Histology found more than 85% viable tumor cells per sample. Germline loops: CDR1 MNHNS, CDR2 SASEGT. This CDR3 has 14 amino acids. A constant-region primer primed TCR beta cDNA synthesis from 400 to 550 ng of total RNA. Investigators got TCR beta libraries out of three nested multiplex PCR rounds, done with slightly modified ARM-PCR. The study ran its first two PCR rounds for nine to eleven cycles each, using TRBV1-TRBV30 forward primers and a C-beta reverse primer. TCRdb redid the calling of the multiplex PCR reads with MiXCR, one entry per CDR3 protein. The sample lists 50,000 or so distinct CDR3 sequences; about 80% were seen once.

The TCR comes from a man aged 40-49 years with primary liver carcinoma and hepatitis B virus infection. The source material was liver tumor tissue from sampling region 5. Subset indicated: tumor region T5, tumor centre. This chain links TRBV6-1 with TRBJ2-7; D might be TRBD1 or TRBD2, each matching 5 bases. CDR3 amino acids: CASSTGTGPYERYF. In DNA, the CDR3 is TGTGCCAGCAGTACCGGGACGGGGCCCTACGAGCGGTACTTC.